This T cell receptor beta chain is from a study of control samples from healthy donors and cancer patients. The germline V and J ends were trimmed by 7 bases and 0 bases, with 15 bases remaining between them. The CDR3 loop spans 16 amino acids. Per germline, CDR1 MNHEY and CDR2 SMNVEV (reference sequence). Measured with immunoSEQ multiplex PCR; TCRdb has only the in-frame clones, and not every one. The sample consists of some 150,000 clones, about 91% of them appearing once. V gene TRBV27 combines with J gene TRBJ2-2; weak D call: TRBD2 (5 bases). The source material was blood. The receptor comes from a man aged 30 to 39 in good health. Written as DNA, the CDR3 is TGTGCCAGCACTCCCACCGCCGGGGCGAACACCGGGGAGCTGTTTTTT. Protein sequence: CASTPTAGANTGELFF.